This T cell receptor (beta chain) derives from a study of beta chain features in type 1 diabetes. Study-level background: Patients looked much like healthy donors when it came to age, gender and cell yields. Study-level findings and limits: A moderate, significant TCRB CDR3 shortening appeared in type 1 diabetes across four CD4+ subsets.

The V end was cut by 7 bases, the J end by 2 bases, with 9 bases between. Per the germline V gene, CDR1 is GTSNPN and CDR2 is SVGIG (reference sequence). CDR3 length: 11 residues. In its sample, this clone was seen a few times. Its specificity is unknown. The investigators reverse transcribed all of the isolated RNA, so they sequenced expressed TCRB transcripts. Profiled with immunoSEQ multiplex PCR; TCRdb holds only in-frame clones, not every one. This sample yields hundreds of thousands of clones, of which 13% are seen a single time; 0.02% to 0.025% belongs to the top ten. Each of the CD4+ naive, central memory, regulatory and stem cell-like memory populations was sorted via CD45RO/CCR7/CD25/CD127/CD95/CD27.

The sequence was obtained from a man aged 18 to 29 with type 1 diabetes. V is TRBV30 and J is TRBJ2-7, with D possibly TRBD2 on 5 matching bases. Sequenced input: naive CD4+ T cells from blood. The CDR3: CASTGTYEQYF. Here the CDR3 DNA reads TGTGCCTCGACGGGGACCTACGAGCAGTACTTC. The variable domain in full, completed from reference TRBV30 and TRBJ2-7, reads SQTIHQWPATLVQPVGSPLSLECTVEGTSNPNLYWYRQAAGRGLQLLFYSVGIGQISSEVPQNLSASRPQDRQFILSSKKLLLSDSGFYLCASTGTYEQYFGPGTRLTVT.